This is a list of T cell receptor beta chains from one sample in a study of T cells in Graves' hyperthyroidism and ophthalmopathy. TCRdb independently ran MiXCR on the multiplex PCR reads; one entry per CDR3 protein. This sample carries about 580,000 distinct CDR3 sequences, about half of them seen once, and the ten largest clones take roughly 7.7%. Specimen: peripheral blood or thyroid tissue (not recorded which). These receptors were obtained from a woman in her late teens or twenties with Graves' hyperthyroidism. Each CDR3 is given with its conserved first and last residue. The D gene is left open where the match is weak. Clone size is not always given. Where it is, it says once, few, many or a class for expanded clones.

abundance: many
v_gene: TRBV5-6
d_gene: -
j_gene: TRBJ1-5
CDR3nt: TGCGCCAGCAGCTTGGTGGGGGGGAATCAGCCCCAGCATTTT
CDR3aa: CASSLVGGNQPQHF

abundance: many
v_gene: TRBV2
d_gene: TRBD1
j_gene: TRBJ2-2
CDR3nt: TGTGCCAGCCTGACAGGGGCGAACACCGGGGAGCTGTTTTTT
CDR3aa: CASLTGANTGELFF

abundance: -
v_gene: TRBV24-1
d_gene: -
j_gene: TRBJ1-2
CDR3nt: TGTGCCACCAGTGATGGCTGGAGGGGCGGCCCCGAGTACACCTTC
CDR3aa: CATSDGWRGGPEYTF

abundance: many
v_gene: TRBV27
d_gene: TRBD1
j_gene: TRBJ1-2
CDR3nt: TGTGCCAGCAGTGCGGGACAGGGATACTACGGCTACACCTTC
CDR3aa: CASSAGQGYYGYTF

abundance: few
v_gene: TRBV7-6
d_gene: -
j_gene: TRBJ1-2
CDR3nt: TGTGCCAGCAGCTTAGGACCACCGGCGGGCTATGGCTACACCTTC
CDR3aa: CASSLGPPAGYGYTF

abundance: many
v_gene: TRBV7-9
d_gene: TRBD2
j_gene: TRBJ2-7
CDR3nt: TGTGCCAGCAGCTTAGGATCCCCGGGACTAGCGGGAAGGAGGGCCTACGAGCAGTACTTC
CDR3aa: CASSLGSPGLAGRRAYEQYF

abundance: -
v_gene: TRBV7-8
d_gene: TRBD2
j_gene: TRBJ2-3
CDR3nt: TGTGCCAGCAGCTTAGAAGCGGGAGTGGGAGATACGCAGTATTTT
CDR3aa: CASSLEAGVGDTQYF

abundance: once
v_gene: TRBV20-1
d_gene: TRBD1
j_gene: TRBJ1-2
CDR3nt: TGCAGTGCTAGAGGGGGCTCAGGGGGGGGTGTCTATGGCTACACCTTC
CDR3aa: CSARGGSGGGVYGYTF

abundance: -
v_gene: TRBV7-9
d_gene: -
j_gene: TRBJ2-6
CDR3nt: TGTGCCAGCAGCTTAGTAGAGGACCTGACTTTC
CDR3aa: CASSLVEDLTF

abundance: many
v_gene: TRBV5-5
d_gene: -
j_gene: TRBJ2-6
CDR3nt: TGTGCCAGCAGCCCCAGGGGGGTTCTGGGGGCCAACGTCCTGACTTTC
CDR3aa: CASSPRGVLGANVLTF

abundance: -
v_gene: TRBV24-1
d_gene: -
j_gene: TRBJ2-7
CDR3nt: TGTGCCACCAAGACGGACGGCCCCTACAATGAGCAGTACTTC
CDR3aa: CATKTDGPYNEQYF

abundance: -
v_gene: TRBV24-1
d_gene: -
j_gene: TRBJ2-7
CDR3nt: TGTGCCACCAGTGACTCCTCGGAGGAGCAGTACTTC
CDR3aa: CATSDSSEEQYF

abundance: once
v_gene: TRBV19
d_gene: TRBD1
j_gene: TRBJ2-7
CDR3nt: TGTGCCAGTAGTATAGGGGACAGGGACGAGCAGTACTTC
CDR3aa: CASSIGDRDEQYF

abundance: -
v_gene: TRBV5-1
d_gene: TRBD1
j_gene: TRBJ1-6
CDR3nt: TGCGCCAGCAGCTTGGTACCCGGGACAGAGTATTCACCCCTCCACTTT
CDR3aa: CASSLVPGTEYSPLHF

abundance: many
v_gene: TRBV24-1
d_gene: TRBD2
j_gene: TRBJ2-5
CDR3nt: TGTGCCACCAGTGACCCAATCTCCGCGGGAGAAGAGACCCAGTACTTC
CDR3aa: CATSDPISAGEETQYF

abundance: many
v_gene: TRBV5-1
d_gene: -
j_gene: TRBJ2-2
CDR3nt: TGCGCCAGCCGCTGGTCCGGGGAGCTGTTTTTT
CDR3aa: CASRWSGELFF

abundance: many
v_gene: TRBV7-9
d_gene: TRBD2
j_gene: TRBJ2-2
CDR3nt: TGTGCCAGCAGCTTAGCTAGCGGGATCCACACCGGGGAGCTGTTTTTT
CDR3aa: CASSLASGIHTGELFF

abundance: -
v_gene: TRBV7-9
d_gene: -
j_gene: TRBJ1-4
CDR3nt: TGTGCCAGCAGCCGTCCGGACGGCGGCGAAAAACTGTTTTTT
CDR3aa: CASSRPDGGEKLFF

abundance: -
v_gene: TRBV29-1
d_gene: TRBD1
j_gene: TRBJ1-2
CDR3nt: TGCAGCGTTGTAGGGAGACAGGGAGGCTACACCTTC
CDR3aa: CSVVGRQGGYTF

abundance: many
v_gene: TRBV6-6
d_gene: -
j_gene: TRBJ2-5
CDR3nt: TGTGCCAGCAGTTACTCGTTACTAGCCGGGGAGACCCAGTACTTC
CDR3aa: CASSYSLLAGETQYF

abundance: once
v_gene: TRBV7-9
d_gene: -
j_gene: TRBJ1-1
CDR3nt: TGTGCCAGCAGCAGCGCGGTGAACACTGAAGCTTTCTTT
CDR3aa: CASSSAVNTEAFF

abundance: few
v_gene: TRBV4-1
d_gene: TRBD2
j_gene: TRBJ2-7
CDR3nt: TGCGCCAGCAGCCAAGATCAGGGACTAGCGGGAAGCGAGCAGTACTTC
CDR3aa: CASSQDQGLAGSEQYF